This entry lists 20 T cell receptor beta chains sequenced from one sample in a study of CD8+ T cells in alopecia areata (dated 2018 in TCRdb). Library method: the immunoSEQ multiplex PCR assay. RNA was extracted from all samples and reverse transcribed into cDNA as template for TCR sequencing. This immuneACCESS table, as held by TCRdb, lists in-frame sequences with V and J called but not all clones. Of the missing ones, under half trace to an unresolved V gene in checked studies; the others have no known cause. A total of about 120,000 clones appear in this sample, about 60% of them only once. The ten largest clones take up 2.5% to 3% of the sample. Sequencing was performed on CD4+ T cells sorted from blood. All receptors come from a human donor in good health.

About this clone: This sample includes further DNA sequences coding for the same CDR3. The chain combines TRBV29-1 with TRBJ1-2; D possibly corresponds to TRBD1 (6 bases). Germline CDR1 reads SQVTM; CDR2 reads ANQGSEA. The CDR3 has 12 residues. The germline V and J ends were trimmed by 0 bases and 4 bases, with 6 bases remaining between them. The CDR3 sequence: CSVEDRGYGYTF. DNA for the CDR3: TGCAGCGTTGAAGACAGGGGCTATGGCTACACCTTC.

This clone has a handful of counts. This chain uses TRBV20-1 with TRBJ2-7; D is perhaps TRBD1 or TRBD2 (5 bases each). Germline CDR1 reads DFQATT; CDR2 reads SNEGSKA (reference sequence). This CDR3 is 11 amino acids long. V lost 5 bases to trimming and J lost 7 bases, with 12 bases between them. The CDR3 sequence: CSAWDVGEQYF. CDR3 nucleotides: TGCAGTGCTTGGGACGTTGGGGAGCAGTACTTC.

This clone was seen only a few times. The genes are TRBV7-2 and TRBJ2-5; 10 bases map to TRBD2. The length of the CDR3 is 15 residues. The junction had 9 bases not matched to a gene; V was cut back by 7 bases and J by 4 bases. Germline V gives CDR1 SGHTA, CDR2 FQGNSA. The CDR3 DNA follows: TGTGCCAGCAAGTTTCGAAGCGGGGGGGTAGAGACCCAGTACTTC. It translates to CASKFRSGGVETQYF.

A few counts support this clone. This chain joins TRBV9 and TRBJ1-2, with D tentatively TRBD1 (5 bases). The V gene's germline CDR1 is SGDLS and CDR2 YYNGEE. This CDR3 is 17 amino acids long. The ends were cut back, 0 bases at V and 4 bases at J, with 19 bases in the middle. CDR3 in amino acids: CASSVDPRGRGRYGYTF. CDR3 DNA: TGTGCCAGCAGCGTAGACCCGCGGGGCCGGGGCCGCTATGGCTACACCTTC.

The gene calls are TRBV4-1 and TRBJ1-5; 8 bases fit TRBD1. The CDR3 spans 17 residues. The junction had 8 bases not matched to a gene; V was cut back by 2 bases and J by 2 bases. Germline V gene lookup returns CDR1 MGHRA and CDR2 YSYEKL. CDR3 sequence: CASSQPDRGDGNQPQHF. The CDR3 DNA follows: TGCGCCAGCAGCCAACCCGACAGGGGCGATGGCAATCAGCCCCAGCATTTT.

In regard to this clone: This likely comes from a read error, as the CDR3 has no conserved phenylalanine or tryptophan at its end. This chain links TRBV4-1 with TRBJ1-2; D may be TRBD1 (5 bases). CDR3 length equals 16 residues. Germline V gives CDR1 MGHRA, CDR2 YSYEKL. Trimming shortened V by 0 bases and J by 0 bases, and 11 bases separated the two germline ends. CDR3: CASSQELTTANYGYTL. As DNA, the CDR3 is TGCGCCAGCAGCCAAGAGCTCACGACAGCTAACTATGGCTACACCCTC.

The rearrangement links TRBV6-1 to TRBJ2-1; 9 nucleotides line up with TRBD2. The germline CDR1 and CDR2 sequences are MNHNS and SASEGT. The CDR3 totals 15 residues. The ends lost 2 bases at V and 8 bases at J; junction bases unmatched: 7. The CDR3 here is CASSERASGVDEQFF. For the CDR3, the DNA is TGTGCCAGCAGTGAACGGGCTAGCGGGGTTGATGAGCAGTTCTTC.

The chain has TRBV19 and TRBJ2-7, with D perhaps matching TRBD1 (5 bases). The CDR3 spans 13 residues. From germline, CDR1 is LNHDA and CDR2 SQIVND (reference sequence). The V gene lost 4 bases and the J gene lost 1 base, with 8 bases spanning the gap. This chain's CDR3 is CASSKQASYEQYF. CDR3 nucleotides: TGTGCCAGTAGTAAACAGGCGTCCTACGAGCAGTACTTC.

The V and J genes are TRBV27 and TRBJ1-1, with D possibly being TRBD1 (5 bases). Trimming took off 5 bases at V and 0 bases at J, with 19 bases between the two ends. The germline V gene encodes CDR1 MNHEY and CDR2 SMNVEV (reference sequence). The CDR3 totals 17 residues. CDR3 loop: CASSLMGVGKVNTEAFF. The DNA of the CDR3 is TGTGCCAGCAGTCTAATGGGGGTGGGAAAGGTGAACACTGAAGCTTTCTTT.

The rearrangement links TRBV29-1 to TRBJ1-2; D unclear. Trimming left V 4 bases short and J 6 bases short, with 6 bases between. CDR3 length equals 10 residues. The germline CDR1 and CDR2 sequences are SQVTM and ANQGSEA. The CDR3 region is CSVGGNGYTF. In nucleotides, the CDR3 is TGCAGCGTTGGAGGGAATGGCTACACCTTC. Using reference TRBV29-1 and TRBJ1-2 for the parts outside the CDR3, the full variable domain is SAVISQKPSRDICQRGTSLTIQCQVDSQVTMMFWYRQQPGQSLTLIATANQGSEATYESGFVIDKFPISRPNLTFSTLTVSNMSPEDSSIYLCSVGGNGYTFGSGTRLTVV.

V gene TRBV4-1 combines with J gene TRBJ1-2, with D hard to call. Trimming shortened V by 0 bases and J by 2 bases, and 10 bases separated the two germline ends. The germline V gene encodes CDR1 MGHRA and CDR2 YSYEKL. The CDR3 loop spans 15 amino acids. The CDR3 is CASSQDPGANYGYTF. The CDR3 coding sequence is TGCGCCAGCAGCCAAGACCCTGGAGCCAACTATGGCTACACCTTC.

The chain has TRBV19 and TRBJ1-2; D might be TRBD1 (6 bases). V lost 4 bases and J 9 bases, leaving 18 bases between the germline ends. Germline V gene lookup returns CDR1 LNHDA and CDR2 SQIVND (reference sequence). The CDR3 is 14 residues long. The CDR3 spells CASSRHREGQSYTF. Written as DNA, the CDR3 is TGTGCCAGTAGTAGGCACAGGGAAGGTCAAAGCTACACCTTC.

This rearrangement joins TRBV19 to TRBJ1-1; 7 nucleotides match TRBD1. CDR3 length: 17 residues. Germline V gene data show CDR1 as LNHDA and CDR2 as SQIVND (reference sequence). V was clipped by 5 bases and J by 5 bases; unmatched bases: 17. Written as DNA, the CDR3 is TGTGCCAGTAGTCCACGATCCGGGACAGTGAGGGGGACTGAAGCTTTCTTT. This encodes CASSPRSGTVRGTEAFF.

The chain employs TRBV6-1 and TRBJ1-5, with 10 bases lining up with TRBD1. This CDR3 spans 14 amino acids. V shed 6 bases, J shed 4 bases, and the junction held 3 bases outside the gene matches. Germline CDR1 is MNHNS and CDR2 is SASEGT. The CDR3 DNA reads TGTGCCAGCAGGCGGACAGGGGGGAATCAGCCCCAGCATTTT. Translating gives CASRRTGGNQPQHF.

V usage is TRBV2 and J usage is TRBJ2-5; D might be TRBD2 (6 bases). The V gene lost 5 bases and the J gene lost 5 bases, with 9 bases spanning the gap. The CDR3 covers 12 residues. Looked up from germline, CDR1 is SNHLY and CDR2 is FYNNEI. The CDR3 nucleotides are TGTGCCAGCAGTCGGACTACGGAGACCCAGTACTTC. It specifies CASSRTTETQYF.

This clone has just a few counts. The rearrangement uses TRBV10-3 and TRBJ1-2, with D uncertain. V was pared by 5 bases and J by 8 bases, with 21 bases between. The CDR3 contains 15 residues. Germline CDR1 ENHRY, CDR2 SYGVKD. The CDR3 DNA reads as TGTGCCATCAGTCTCGGAAGGGTTGAGCTGGGGGGCTACACCTTC. Its translation: CAISLGRVELGGYTF.

The chain has TRBV29-1 and TRBJ2-5, with D possibly matching TRBD2 (7 bases). This CDR3 is built from 14 residues. V was shortened by 0 bases and J by 5 bases, with 13 bases between the two germline ends. CDR1 is SQVTM and CDR2 is ANQGSEA in the germline V gene. This chain's CDR3 is CSVEERGPGETQYF. The DNA of the CDR3 is TGCAGCGTTGAAGAGCGGGGGCCCGGGGAGACCCAGTACTTC.

The rearrangement uses TRBV29-1 and TRBJ2-3, with 8 bases lining up with TRBD1. The CDR3 has 13 residues. Germline values: CDR1 SQVTM, CDR2 ANQGSEA. V shed 5 bases, J shed 2 bases, and the junction held 3 bases outside the gene matches. The CDR3 loop reads CSVRQGSTDTQYF. The CDR3 bases are TGCAGCGTTCGACAGGGGTCCACAGATACGCAGTATTTT.

The V call is TRBV29-1, the J call TRBJ2-5; possibly TRBD1 for D (6 bases). Germline CDR1 SQVTM, CDR2 ANQGSEA. Trimming stripped 2 bases from V and 4 bases from J, with 14 bases between. CDR3 size: 14 residues. CDR3 coding DNA: TGCAGCGTTGAACCCCGGGACAAGGGAGAGACCCAGTACTTC. It is translated as CSVEPRDKGETQYF.

CDR3 loop: CASSLLQVSEPQHF. CDR3 in DNA: TGCGCCAGCAGCCTCCTCCAGGTTTCAGAGCCCCAGCATTTT. V gene TRBV4-1 combines with J gene TRBJ1-5, with D unclear. The V end was cut by 4 bases, the J end by 8 bases, with 15 bases between. The V gene's germline CDR1 is MGHRA and CDR2 YSYEKL. This CDR3 is built from 14 residues.